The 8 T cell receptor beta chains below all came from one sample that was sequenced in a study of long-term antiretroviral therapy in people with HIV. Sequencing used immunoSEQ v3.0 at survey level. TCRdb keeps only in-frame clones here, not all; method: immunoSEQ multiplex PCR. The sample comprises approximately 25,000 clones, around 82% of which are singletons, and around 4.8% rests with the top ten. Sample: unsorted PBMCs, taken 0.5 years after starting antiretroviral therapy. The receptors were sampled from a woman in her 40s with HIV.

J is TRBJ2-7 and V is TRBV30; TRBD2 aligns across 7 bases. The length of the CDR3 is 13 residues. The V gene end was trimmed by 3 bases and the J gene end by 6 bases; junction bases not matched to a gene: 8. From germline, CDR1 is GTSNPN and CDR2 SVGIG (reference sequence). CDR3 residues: CAWSRGTMGEQYF. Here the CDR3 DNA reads TGTGCCTGGAGCCGGGGGACTATGGGCGAGCAGTACTTC.

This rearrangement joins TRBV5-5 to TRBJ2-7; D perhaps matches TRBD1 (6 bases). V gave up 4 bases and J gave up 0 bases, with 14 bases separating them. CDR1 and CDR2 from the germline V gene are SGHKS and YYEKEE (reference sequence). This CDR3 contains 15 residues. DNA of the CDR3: TGTGCCAGCAGCCTGGCGCAGGGGTTCTCCTACGAGCAGTACTTC. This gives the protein CASSLAQGFSYEQYF.

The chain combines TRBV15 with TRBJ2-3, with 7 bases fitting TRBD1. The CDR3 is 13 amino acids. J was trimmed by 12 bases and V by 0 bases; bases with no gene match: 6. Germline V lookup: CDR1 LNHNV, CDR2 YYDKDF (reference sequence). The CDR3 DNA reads TGTGCCACCAGCAGAGATAAAACAGGGGCCCAGTATTTT. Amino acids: CATSRDKTGAQYF.

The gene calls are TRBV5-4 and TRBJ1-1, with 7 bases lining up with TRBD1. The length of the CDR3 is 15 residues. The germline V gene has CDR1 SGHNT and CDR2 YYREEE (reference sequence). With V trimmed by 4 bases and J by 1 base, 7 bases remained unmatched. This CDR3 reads CASSTGDGSNTEAFF. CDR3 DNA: TGTGCCAGCAGCACAGGGGATGGATCGAACACTGAAGCTTTCTTT.

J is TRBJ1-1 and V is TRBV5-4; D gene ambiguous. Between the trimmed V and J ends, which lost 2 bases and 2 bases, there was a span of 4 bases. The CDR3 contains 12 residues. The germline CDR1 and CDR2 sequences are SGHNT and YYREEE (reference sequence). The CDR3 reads CASSFLNTEAFF. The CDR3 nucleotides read TGTGCCAGCAGCTTCTTAAACACTGAAGCTTTCTTT.

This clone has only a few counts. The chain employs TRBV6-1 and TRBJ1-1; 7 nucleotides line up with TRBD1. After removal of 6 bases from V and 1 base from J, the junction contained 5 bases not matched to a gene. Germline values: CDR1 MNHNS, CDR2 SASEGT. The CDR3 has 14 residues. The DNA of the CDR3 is TGTGCCAGCAGCCAAACAGGGGAGAACACTGAAGCTTTCTTT. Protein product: CASSQTGENTEAFF.

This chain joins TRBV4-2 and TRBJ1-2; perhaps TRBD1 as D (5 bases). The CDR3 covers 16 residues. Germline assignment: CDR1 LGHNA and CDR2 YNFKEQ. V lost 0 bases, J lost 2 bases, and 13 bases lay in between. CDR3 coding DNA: TGTGCCAGCAGCCAAGATTATGCGGGACGGAACTATGGCTACACCTTC. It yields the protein CASSQDYAGRNYGYTF.

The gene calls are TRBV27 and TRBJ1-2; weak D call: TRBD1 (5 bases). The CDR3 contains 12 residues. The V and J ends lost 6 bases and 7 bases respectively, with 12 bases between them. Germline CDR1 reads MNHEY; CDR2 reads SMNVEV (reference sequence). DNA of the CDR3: TGTGCCAGCAGAGAGGGTAGGGGTGGCTACACCTTC. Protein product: CASREGRGGYTF.